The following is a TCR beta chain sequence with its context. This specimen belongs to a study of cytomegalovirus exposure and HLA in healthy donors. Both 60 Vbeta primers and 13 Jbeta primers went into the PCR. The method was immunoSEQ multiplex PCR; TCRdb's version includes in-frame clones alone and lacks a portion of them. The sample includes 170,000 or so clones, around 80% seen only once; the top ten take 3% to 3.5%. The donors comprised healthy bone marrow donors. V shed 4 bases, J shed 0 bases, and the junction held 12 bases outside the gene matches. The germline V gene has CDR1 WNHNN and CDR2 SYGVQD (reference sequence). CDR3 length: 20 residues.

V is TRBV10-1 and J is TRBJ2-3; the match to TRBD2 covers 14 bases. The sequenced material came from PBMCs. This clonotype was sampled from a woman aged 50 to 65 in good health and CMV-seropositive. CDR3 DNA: TGCGCCAGCAGTGCCCAGAGCCTGGGGACTAGCGGGGGCAGCACAGATACGCAGTATTTT. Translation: CASSAQSLGTSGGSTDTQYF.